This record looks at one T cell receptor (beta chain) sequence and its context. Its antigen is currently unknown. This record comes from a study of cytomegalovirus exposure and HLA in healthy donors. Study findings and constraints: Overall, under 200 TCR beta chains were annotated as cytomegalovirus-associated.

After removal of 4 bases from V and 9 bases from J, the junction contained 6 bases not matched to a gene. The CDR3 is 15 amino acids. The germline gives CDR1 MGHRA, CDR2 YSYEKL. The PCR contained 60 Vbeta and 13 Jbeta primers. The table came from immunoSEQ multiplex PCR; TCRdb's copy has only in-frame clones and leaves some out. The data show 150,000 to 200,000 clones, around 80% seen once. The specimen sequenced was PBMCs. This sequence originates from a woman in her 50s in good health and CMV-seropositive. V usage is TRBV4-1 and J usage is TRBJ1-6; 10 bases agree with TRBD1. This CDR3 reads CASSPSRDRGSPLHF. DNA for the CDR3: TGCGCCAGCAGCCCGTCTCGGGACAGGGGTTCACCCCTCCACTTT.